The present T cell receptor (beta chain) was sequenced within a study of blood T cell repertoires in COVID-19. Study at large: Collection of acute and convalescent COVID-19 samples took place in the United States, Italy and Spain. T cells, B-cell-depleted T cells, or PBMCs supplied cDNA or gDNA.

The germline gives CDR1 WSHSY, CDR2 SAAADI. The trim removed 4 bases at V and 4 bases at J, leaving 7 bases unmatched. The CDR3 loop spans 15 amino acids. Profiling relied on immunoSEQ multiplex PCR, and the TCRdb table lists in-frame clones only, not all of them. Of about 180,000 clones detected, roughly 85% appear once; the ten largest clones hold more than 5%. The sequencing sample was made of peripheral blood. The sequence was obtained from a woman in her forties or fifties with COVID-19, enrolled during active disease. The chain uses TRBV10-2 and TRBJ2-3, with 8 bases fitting TRBD1. The CDR3 DNA sequence: TGCGCCAGCAGTGCCCGGACAGGGAATTCAGATACGCAGTATTTT. It encodes CASSARTGNSDTQYF.